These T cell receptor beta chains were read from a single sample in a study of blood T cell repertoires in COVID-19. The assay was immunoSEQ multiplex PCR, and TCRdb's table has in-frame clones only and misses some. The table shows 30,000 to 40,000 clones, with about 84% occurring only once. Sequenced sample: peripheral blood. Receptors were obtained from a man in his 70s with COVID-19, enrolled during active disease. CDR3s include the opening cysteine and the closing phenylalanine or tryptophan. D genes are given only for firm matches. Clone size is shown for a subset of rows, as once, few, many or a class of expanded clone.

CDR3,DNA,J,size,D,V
CASSKNTGGYGYTF,TGTGCCAGCAGCAAAAATACAGGGGGGTATGGCTACACCTTC,TRBJ1-2,.,TRBD1,TRBV7-3
CAIPRGWVEQYF,TGTGCCATCCCCCGGGGGTGGGTCGAGCAGTACTTC,TRBJ2-7,.,.,TRBV21-1
CASRLARGTNYGYTF,TGTGCCAGCAGATTGGCCAGGGGGACCAACTATGGCTACACCTTC,TRBJ1-2,.,TRBD1,TRBV6-5
CASGHRVGTSQPQHF,TGTGCCAGCGGTCACAGGGTAGGGACCAGTCAGCCCCAGCATTTT,TRBJ1-5,.,.,TRBV21-1
CASRREQGNTGELFF,TGTGCCAGCAGGAGAGAACAGGGGAACACCGGGGAGCTGTTTTTT,TRBJ2-2,.,.,TRBV27
CASSSAGVEAFEKLFF,TGTGCCAGCAGCTCGGCGGGAGTCGAGGCTTTTGAAAAACTGTTTTTT,TRBJ1-4,.,.,TRBV7-2
CASSFLTGYQETQYF,TGTGCCAGCAGCTTCCTGACAGGGTACCAAGAGACCCAGTACTTC,TRBJ2-5,.,TRBD1,TRBV7-6
CASSLSFGDSYNSPLHF,TGCGCCAGCAGCTTGTCCTTCGGGGACAGTTATAATTCACCCCTCCACTTT,TRBJ1-6,.,TRBD1,TRBV5-1
CASRSLAGTYNEQFF,TGTGCCAGCAGATCACTAGCGGGGACTTACAATGAGCAGTTCTTC,TRBJ2-1,.,TRBD2,TRBV7-2
CASSLDPRGQGTEAFF,TGCGCCAGCAGCTTGGATCCCAGGGGGCAGGGAACTGAAGCTTTCTTT,TRBJ1-1,.,TRBD1,TRBV5-1
CAWSRLNVSPLHF,TGTGCCTGGAGCAGACTAAACGTTTCACCCCTCCACTTT,TRBJ1-6,once,.,TRBV30
CASSQAPGTAEAFF,TGCGCCAGCAGCCAAGCCCCTGGTACGGCTGAAGCTTTCTTT,TRBJ1-1,.,.,TRBV4-1
CASRALNTGMYNEQFF,TGTGCCAGCAGGGCCCTGAATACCGGGATGTACAATGAGCAGTTCTTC,TRBJ2-1,.,.,TRBV28